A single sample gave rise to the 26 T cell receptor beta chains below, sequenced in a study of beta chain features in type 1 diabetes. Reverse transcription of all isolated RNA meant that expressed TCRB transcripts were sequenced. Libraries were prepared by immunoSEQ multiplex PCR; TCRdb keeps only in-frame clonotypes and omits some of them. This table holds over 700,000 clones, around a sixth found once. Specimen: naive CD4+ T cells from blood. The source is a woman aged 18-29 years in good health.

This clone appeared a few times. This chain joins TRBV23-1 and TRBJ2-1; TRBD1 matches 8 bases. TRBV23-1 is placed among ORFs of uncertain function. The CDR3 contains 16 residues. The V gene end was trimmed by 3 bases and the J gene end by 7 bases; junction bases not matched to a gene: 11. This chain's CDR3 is CASSHRNDRGRNEQFF. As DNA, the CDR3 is TGCGCCAGCAGTCACCGCAACGACAGGGGCCGAAATGAGCAGTTCTTC.

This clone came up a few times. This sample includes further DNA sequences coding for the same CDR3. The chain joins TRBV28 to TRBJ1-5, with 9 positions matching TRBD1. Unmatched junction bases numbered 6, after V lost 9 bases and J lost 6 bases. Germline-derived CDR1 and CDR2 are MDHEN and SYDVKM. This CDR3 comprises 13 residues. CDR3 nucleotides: TGTGCCAGTCGAACAGGGGGCGTTCAGCCCCAGCATTTT. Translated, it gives CASRTGGVQPQHF.

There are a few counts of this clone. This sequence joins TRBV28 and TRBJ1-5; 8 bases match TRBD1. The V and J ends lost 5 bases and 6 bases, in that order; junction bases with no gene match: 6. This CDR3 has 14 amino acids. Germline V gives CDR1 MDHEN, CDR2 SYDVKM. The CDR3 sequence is CASSLSGGTQPQHF. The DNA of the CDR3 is TGTGCCAGCAGTCTATCAGGGGGCACTCAGCCCCAGCATTTT.

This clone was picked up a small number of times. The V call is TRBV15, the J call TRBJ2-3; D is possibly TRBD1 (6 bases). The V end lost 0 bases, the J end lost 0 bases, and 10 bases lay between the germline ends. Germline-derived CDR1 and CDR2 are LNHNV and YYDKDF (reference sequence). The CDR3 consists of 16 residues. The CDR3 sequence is CATSRDRGTSTDTQYF. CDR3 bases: TGTGCCACCAGCAGAGACAGGGGTACTAGCACAGATACGCAGTATTTT.

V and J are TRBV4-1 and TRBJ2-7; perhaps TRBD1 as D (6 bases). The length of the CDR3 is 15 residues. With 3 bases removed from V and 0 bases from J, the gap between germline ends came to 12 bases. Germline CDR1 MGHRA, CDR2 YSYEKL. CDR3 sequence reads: CASSQLQGLSYEQYF. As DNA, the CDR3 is TGCGCCAGCAGCCAGTTGCAGGGGCTCTCCTACGAGCAGTACTTC.

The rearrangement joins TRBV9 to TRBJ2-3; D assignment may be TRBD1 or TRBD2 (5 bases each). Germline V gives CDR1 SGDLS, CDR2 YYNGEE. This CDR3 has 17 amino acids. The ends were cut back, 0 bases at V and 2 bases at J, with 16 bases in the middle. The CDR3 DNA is TGTGCCAGCAGCGTAGGGGGGACGACTCCCCCCACAGATACGCAGTATTTT. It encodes CASSVGGTTPPTDTQYF.

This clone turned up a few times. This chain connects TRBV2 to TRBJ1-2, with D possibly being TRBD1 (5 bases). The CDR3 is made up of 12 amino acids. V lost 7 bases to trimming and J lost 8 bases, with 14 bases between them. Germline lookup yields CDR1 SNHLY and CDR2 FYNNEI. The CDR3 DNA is TGTGCCAGCACCCAGGACATCCAGGGCTACACCTTC. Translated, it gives CASTQDIQGYTF.

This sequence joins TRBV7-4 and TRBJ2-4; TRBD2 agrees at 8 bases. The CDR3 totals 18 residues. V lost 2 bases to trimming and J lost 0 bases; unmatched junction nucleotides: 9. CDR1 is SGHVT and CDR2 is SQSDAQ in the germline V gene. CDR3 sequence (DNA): TGTGCCAGCAGCTTACCCTTAGCGGGGACCTTAGCCAAAAACATTCAGTACTTC. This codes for CASSLPLAGTLAKNIQYF.

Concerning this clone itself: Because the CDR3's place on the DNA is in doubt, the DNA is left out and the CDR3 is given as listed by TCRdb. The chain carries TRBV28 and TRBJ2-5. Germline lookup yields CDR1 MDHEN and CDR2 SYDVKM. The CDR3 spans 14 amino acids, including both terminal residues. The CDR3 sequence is CASSFVLVGETQYF.

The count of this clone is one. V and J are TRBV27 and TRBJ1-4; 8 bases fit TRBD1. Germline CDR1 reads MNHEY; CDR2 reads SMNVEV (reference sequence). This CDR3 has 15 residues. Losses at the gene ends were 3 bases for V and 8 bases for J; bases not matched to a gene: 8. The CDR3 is CASSFHGQGGEKLFF. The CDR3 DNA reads TGTGCCAGCAGTTTCCACGGACAGGGTGGGGAAAAACTGTTTTTT.

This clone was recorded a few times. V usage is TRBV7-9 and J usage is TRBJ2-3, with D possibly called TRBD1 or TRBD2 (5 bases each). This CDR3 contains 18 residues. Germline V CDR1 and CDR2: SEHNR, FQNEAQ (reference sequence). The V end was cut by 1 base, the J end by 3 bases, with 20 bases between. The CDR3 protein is CASSLDRFLAGRTDTQYF. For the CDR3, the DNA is TGTGCCAGCAGCTTAGATCGTTTTCTAGCAGGGAGAACAGATACGCAGTATTTT.

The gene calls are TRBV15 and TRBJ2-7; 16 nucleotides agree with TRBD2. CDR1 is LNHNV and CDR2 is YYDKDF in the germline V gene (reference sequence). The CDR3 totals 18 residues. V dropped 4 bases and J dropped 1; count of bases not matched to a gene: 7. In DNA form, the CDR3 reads TGTGCCACCAGCATCGGGACTAGCGGGAGGGCCGGTTCCTACGAGCAGTACTTC. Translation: CATSIGTSGRAGSYEQYF.

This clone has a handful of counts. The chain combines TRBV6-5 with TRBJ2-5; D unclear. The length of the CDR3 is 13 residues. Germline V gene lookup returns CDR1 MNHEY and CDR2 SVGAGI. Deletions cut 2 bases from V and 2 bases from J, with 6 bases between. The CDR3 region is CASSYNTQETQYF. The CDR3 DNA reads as TGTGCCAGCAGTTACAATACACAAGAGACCCAGTACTTC.

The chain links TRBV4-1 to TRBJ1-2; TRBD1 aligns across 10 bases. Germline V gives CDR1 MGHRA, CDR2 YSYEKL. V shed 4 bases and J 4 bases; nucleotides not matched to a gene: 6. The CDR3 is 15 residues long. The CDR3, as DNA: TGCGCCAGCAGCCCCGGGACAGGGGCGCTCTATGGCTACACCTTC. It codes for CASSPGTGALYGYTF.

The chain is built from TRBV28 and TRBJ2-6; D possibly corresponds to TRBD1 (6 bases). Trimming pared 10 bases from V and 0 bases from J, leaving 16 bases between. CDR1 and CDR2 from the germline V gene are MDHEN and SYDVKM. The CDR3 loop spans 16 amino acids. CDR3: CATAGTTNSGANVLTF. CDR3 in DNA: TGTGCCACCGCCGGGACAACAAACTCTGGGGCCAACGTCCTGACTTTC.

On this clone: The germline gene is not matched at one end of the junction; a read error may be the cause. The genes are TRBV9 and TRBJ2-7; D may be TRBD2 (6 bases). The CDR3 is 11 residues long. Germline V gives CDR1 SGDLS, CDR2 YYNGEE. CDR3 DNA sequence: TGTGCCAGCAGCACCCCAGGGCCCCGGGGGTTC. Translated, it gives CASSTPGPRGF.

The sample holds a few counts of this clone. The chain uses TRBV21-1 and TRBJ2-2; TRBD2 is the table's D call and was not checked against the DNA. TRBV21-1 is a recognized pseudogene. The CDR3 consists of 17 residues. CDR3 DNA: TGTGCCAGCAGCAAACGGCGGGTCGGGGAGGGTGGCGGGGAGCTGTTTTTT. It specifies CASSKRRVGEGGGELFF.

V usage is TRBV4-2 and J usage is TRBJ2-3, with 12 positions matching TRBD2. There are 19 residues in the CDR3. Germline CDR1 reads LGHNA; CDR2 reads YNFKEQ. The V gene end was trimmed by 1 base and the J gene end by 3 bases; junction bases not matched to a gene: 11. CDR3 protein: CASSQAGTSGRRVTDTQYF. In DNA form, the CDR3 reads TGTGCCAGCAGCCAAGCCGGCACTAGCGGGAGGAGAGTGACAGATACGCAGTATTTT.

The CDR3, as DNA: TGTGCCACCAGCAGTTGGGGGAAACGCACAGATACGCAGTATTTT. It translates to CATSSWGKRTDTQYF. The rearrangement links TRBV15 to TRBJ2-3; D may match TRBD1 or TRBD2 (5 bases each). In germline, CDR1 is LNHNV, CDR2 YYDKDF (reference sequence). This CDR3 comprises 15 residues. V lost 3 bases and J 1 base, leaving 11 bases between the germline ends.

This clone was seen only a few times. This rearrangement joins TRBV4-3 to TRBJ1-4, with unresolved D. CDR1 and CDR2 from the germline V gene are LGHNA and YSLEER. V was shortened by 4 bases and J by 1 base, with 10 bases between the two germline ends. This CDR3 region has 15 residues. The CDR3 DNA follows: TGCGCCAGCAGCCCTCGCAGGCTAACTAATGAAAAACTGTTTTTT. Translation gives CASSPRRLTNEKLFF.

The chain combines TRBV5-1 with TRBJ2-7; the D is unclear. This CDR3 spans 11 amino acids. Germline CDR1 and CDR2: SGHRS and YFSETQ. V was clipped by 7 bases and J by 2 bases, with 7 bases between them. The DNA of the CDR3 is TGCGCCAGCGGCGACACCTACGAGCAGTACTTC. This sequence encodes CASGDTYEQYF. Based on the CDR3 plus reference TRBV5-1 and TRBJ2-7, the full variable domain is KAGVTQTPRYLIKTRGQQVTLSCSPISGHRSVSWYQQTPGQGLQFLFEYFSETQRNKGNFPGRFSGRQFSNSRSEMNVSTLELGDSALYLCASGDTYEQYFGPGTRLTVT.

CDR3 nucleotides: TGTGCCAGTAGTCCCAGACAGGGGATGGGATATGGCTACACCTTC. This encodes CASSPRQGMGYGYTF. This rearrangement joins TRBV19 to TRBJ1-2; TRBD1 agrees at 8 bases. CDR1 is LNHDA and CDR2 is SQIVND in the germline V gene (reference sequence). Trimming cost V 5 bases and J 5 bases; bases outside gene matches: 10. The CDR3 is 15 amino acids.

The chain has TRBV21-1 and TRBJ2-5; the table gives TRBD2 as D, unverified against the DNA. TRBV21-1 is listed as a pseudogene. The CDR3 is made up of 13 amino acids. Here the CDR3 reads CASSWAGGETQYF. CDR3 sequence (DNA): TGTGCCAGCAGCTGGGCCGGAGGAGAGACCCAGTACTTC.

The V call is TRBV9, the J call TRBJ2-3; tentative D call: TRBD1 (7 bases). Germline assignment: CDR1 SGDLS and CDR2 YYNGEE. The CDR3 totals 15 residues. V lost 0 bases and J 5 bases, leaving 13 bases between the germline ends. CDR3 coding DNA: TGTGCCAGCAGCGTAGGGGGGGACAGAGGAGATACGCAGTATTTT. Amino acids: CASSVGGDRGDTQYF.

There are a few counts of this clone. Written as DNA, the CDR3 is TGCGCCAGCAGCCAAGATCGACCCGTCGGACTTCTCTCTGGAAACACCATATATTTT. As protein: CASSQDRPVGLLSGNTIYF. The gene calls are TRBV4-3 and TRBJ1-3; D remains ambiguous. The CDR3 sequence is 19 residues long. Trimming removed 0 bases from V and 0 bases from J, with 18 bases in between. Germline V gene lookup returns CDR1 LGHNA and CDR2 YSLEER.

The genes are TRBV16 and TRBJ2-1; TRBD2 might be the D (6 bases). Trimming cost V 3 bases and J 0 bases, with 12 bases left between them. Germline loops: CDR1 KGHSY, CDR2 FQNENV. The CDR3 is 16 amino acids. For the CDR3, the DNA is TGTGCCAGCAGCCATACGGGACTCAGCTCCTACAATGAGCAGTTCTTC. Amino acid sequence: CASSHTGLSSYNEQFF.